The 16 T cell receptor beta chains below all came from one sample that was sequenced in a study of regulatory T cells in long-lasting Graves disease (dated by TCRdb to 2020 to 2023). According to the study, the label for this sample's time point signals: newly diagnosed GD, antithyroid drugs for less than 3 months. For both TCR sequencing and RNA sequencing, RNA was extracted from PBMCs in TRIzol. Receptor libraries were prepared by multiplex PCR. Sequencing instrument: Illumina HiSeq 4000. iRepertoire HTBI primers and Arm-PCR amplification of CDR3 regions were used to construct TCR beta libraries. TCRdb reran the public reads through fastp at Q25 and MiXCR, keeping productive beta chains. Every distinct CDR3 protein forms one entry, paired with its most common genes and DNA. For this sample there are over 450,000 distinct CDR3 sequences; more than 10% appear just once. The top ten clones comprise roughly 8.9% of the sample.

This same sample was also taken into another study, of T cells in Graves' hyperthyroidism and ophthalmopathy.

The source was peripheral blood mononuclear cells (PBMCs), collected at new diagnosis, from a patient treated with antithyroid drugs. These receptors originate from a woman in her 30s with Graves disease. Donor details come from another sample of the same person, matched by shared clones.

This clonotype has a count of ten or more. The V and J genes are TRBV27 and TRBJ2-5; 8 bases align to TRBD1. The CDR3 covers 13 residues. V trimming: 5 bases; J trimming: 9 bases; junction bases outside the gene matches: 8. Looked up from germline, CDR1 is MNHEY and CDR2 is SMNVEV (reference sequence). DNA of the CDR3: TGTGCCAGCAGTCTCGGACAGGGTGAAGCCCAGTACTTC. Its translation is CASSLGQGEAQYF.

The sample holds many counts of this clonotype. The chain is built from TRBV2 and TRBJ1-5, with D maybe TRBD1 (5 bases). Germline CDR1 is SNHLY and CDR2 is FYNNEI. CDR3 size: 14 residues. V dropped 7 bases and J dropped 3 bases, with 13 bases sitting between them. DNA of the CDR3: TGTGCCAGCATGCGACAGTCTGACAATCAGCCCCAGCATTTT. Protein: CASMRQSDNQPQHF. Together with reference TRBV2 and TRBJ1-5, the CDR3 gives the full variable domain: EPEVTQTPSHQVTQMGQEVILRCVPISNHLYFYWYRQILGQKVEFLVSFYNNEISEKSEIFDDQFSVERPDGSNFTLKIRSTKLEDSAMYFCASMRQSDNQPQHFGDGTRLSIL.

This clonotype has ten or more counts. V and J are TRBV20-1 and TRBJ2-5, with 7 bases aligning to TRBD2. The CDR3 has 16 residues. Germline V CDR1 and CDR2: DFQATT, SNEGSKA (reference sequence). Losses at the gene ends were 0 bases for V and 5 bases for J; bases not matched to a gene: 12. The CDR3 here is CSARDLASGSWETQYF. In DNA form, the CDR3 reads TGCAGTGCTAGAGATCTGGCTAGCGGCTCCTGGGAGACCCAGTACTTC.

The sample holds many counts of this clonotype. The V and J genes are TRBV2 and TRBJ2-1; 10 bases fit TRBD1. Unmatched junction bases numbered 6, after V lost 8 bases and J lost 5 bases. CDR3 length: 14 residues. Looked up from germline, CDR1 is SNHLY and CDR2 is FYNNEI. The CDR3 reads CASERDRGHNEQFF. The CDR3 nucleotides read TGTGCCAGCGAACGGGACAGGGGTCACAATGAGCAGTTCTTC.

This chain links TRBV5-1 with TRBJ1-2; 10 bases line up with TRBD1. CDR1 and CDR2 from the germline V gene are SGHRS and YFSETQ. With 0 bases clipped from V and 6 bases from J, the junction kept 5 bases outside the gene matches. This CDR3 contains 15 residues. The CDR3 bases are TGCGCCAGCAGCTTGGAGACAGGGGGCTGGAATGGCTACACCTTC. This sequence encodes CASSLETGGWNGYTF.

The chain combines TRBV9 with TRBJ2-1; a possible D gene is TRBD2 (5 bases). The germline CDR1 and CDR2 sequences are SGDLS and YYNGEE. This CDR3 is built from 12 residues. With 0 bases removed from V and 10 bases from J, the gap between germline ends came to 8 bases. The CDR3 bases are TGTGCCAGCAGCGTAGATTCGGGGGAGCAGTTCTTC. As protein: CASSVDSGEQFF.

This clonotype was observed many times. CDR3 sequence: CASSEFQRGGYTF. The CDR3, as DNA: TGTGCCAGCAGTGAGTTTCAGAGGGGTGGCTACACCTTC. The chain uses TRBV2 and TRBJ1-2; the D gene is possibly TRBD1 (5 bases). The V gene's germline CDR1 is SNHLY and CDR2 FYNNEI. V was pared by 3 bases and J by 7 bases, with 12 bases between. The CDR3 contains 13 residues. Based on the CDR3 plus reference TRBV2 and TRBJ1-2, the full variable domain is EPEVTQTPSHQVTQMGQEVILRCVPISNHLYFYWYRQILGQKVEFLVSFYNNEISEKSEIFDDQFSVERPDGSNFTLKIRSTKLEDSAMYFCASSEFQRGGYTFGSGTRLTVV.

This clonotype was counted many times. The chain carries TRBV7-2 and TRBJ2-5; D possibly corresponds to TRBD1 (6 bases). The CDR3 contains 14 residues. Trimming cost V 3 bases and J 2 bases, with 10 bases left between them. CDR1 is SGHTA and CDR2 is FQGNSA in the germline V gene. CDR3 region: CASSFHQGQETQYF. CDR3 bases: TGTGCCAGCAGCTTCCACCAGGGGCAAGAGACCCAGTACTTC.

This clonotype turned up a few times. The V gene is TRBV24-1, the J gene TRBJ1-2, with a weak D call TRBD1 (6 bases). Looked up from germline, CDR1 is KGHDR and CDR2 is SFDVKD. With 1 base removed from V and 8 bases from J, the gap between germline ends came to 16 bases. CDR3 length: 15 amino acids. The DNA for the CDR3 is TGTGCCACCAGTGATTTTTCAGGGGCCCCCAGCGGCTACACCTTC. Translated: CATSDFSGAPSGYTF.

This chain uses TRBV7-2 with TRBJ2-7; 9 bases line up with TRBD2. This CDR3 is built from 15 residues. J was trimmed by 3 bases and V by 1 base; bases with no gene match: 4. Germline lookup yields CDR1 SGHTA and CDR2 FQGNSA. The CDR3 DNA reads TGTGCCAGCAGCTTAGGTAGCGGGGGACTCTACGAGCAGTACTTC. Its translation is CASSLGSGGLYEQYF.

V gene TRBV18 combines with J gene TRBJ2-3; D tentatively fits TRBD1 or TRBD2 (5 bases each). The germline V gene encodes CDR1 KGHSH and CDR2 LQKENI. The CDR3 has 15 residues. The ends were cut back, 8 bases at V and 6 bases at J, with 21 bases in the middle. The CDR3 sequence is CASTQGAGKGDTQYF. Written as DNA, the CDR3 is TGTGCCAGCACTCAAGGGGCCGGGAAGGGGGATACGCAGTATTTT.

This clonotype was counted at least ten times. This chain uses TRBV20-1 with TRBJ2-7; D gene uncertain. Germline V gene sequence: CDR1 DFQATT, CDR2 SNEGSKA (reference sequence). The ends were cut back, 1 base at V and 0 bases at J, with 10 bases in the middle. The CDR3 has 14 amino acids. CDR3: CSARAVGYSYEQYF. The DNA of the CDR3 is TGCAGTGCTAGAGCAGTCGGATACTCCTACGAGCAGTACTTC.

This clonotype was seen ten or more times. The J gene is TRBJ2-3, the V gene TRBV11-2, with a weak D call TRBD1 (6 bases). This CDR3 comprises 14 residues. Looked up from germline, CDR1 is SGHAT and CDR2 is FQNNGV. V lost 6 bases and J 1 base, leaving 11 bases between the germline ends. CDR3 DNA: TGTGCCAGCAGTTCTCACAGGGGCACAGATACGCAGTATTTT. As protein: CASSSHRGTDTQYF.

This clonotype was seen repeatedly, ten times or more. The chain has TRBV2 and TRBJ2-3; D remains unclear. The CDR3 loop spans 15 amino acids. Germline CDR1 reads SNHLY; CDR2 reads FYNNEI. V was clipped by 5 bases and J by 5 bases, with 17 bases between them. This CDR3 reads CASSFRRSELDTQYF. The CDR3 region has the DNA TGTGCCAGCAGTTTTAGACGTTCAGAACTAGATACGCAGTATTTT.

This clonotype was picked up many times. The chain links TRBV30 to TRBJ2-3, with 11 bases identical to TRBD2. The germline V gene has CDR1 GTSNPN and CDR2 SVGIG (reference sequence). The CDR3 runs 15 residues. V gave up 0 bases and J gave up 5 bases; unmatched junction bases: 4. The CDR3 coding sequence is TGTGCCTGGAGTGTTCCTAGCGGGGGGATAGATACGCAGTATTTT. Its translation: CAWSVPSGGIDTQYF. Combining the CDR3 with reference TRBV30 and TRBJ2-3 gives the whole variable domain SQTIHQWPATLVQPVGSPLSLECTVEGTSNPNLYWYRQAAGRGLQLLFYSVGIGQISSEVPQNLSASRPQDRQFILSSKKLLLSDSGFYLCAWSVPSGGIDTQYFGPGTRLTVL.

The chain couples TRBV13 to TRBJ1-1; no clear D gene. The CDR3 covers 15 residues. Germline V gives CDR1 PRHDT, CDR2 FYEKMQ (reference sequence). Between the trimmed V and J ends, which lost 5 bases and 0 bases, there was a span of 13 bases. CDR3 DNA sequence: TGTGCCAGCAGCGGCTCGGGTGTTATGAACACTGAAGCTTTCTTT. Encoded protein: CASSGSGVMNTEAFF. Supplemented by reference TRBV13 and TRBJ1-1, the full variable domain reads AAGVIQSPRHLIKEKRETATLKCYPIPRHDTVYWYQQGPGQDPQFLISFYEKMQSDKGSIPDRFSAQQFSDYHSELNMSSLELGDSALYFCASSGSGVMNTEAFFGQGTRLTVV.